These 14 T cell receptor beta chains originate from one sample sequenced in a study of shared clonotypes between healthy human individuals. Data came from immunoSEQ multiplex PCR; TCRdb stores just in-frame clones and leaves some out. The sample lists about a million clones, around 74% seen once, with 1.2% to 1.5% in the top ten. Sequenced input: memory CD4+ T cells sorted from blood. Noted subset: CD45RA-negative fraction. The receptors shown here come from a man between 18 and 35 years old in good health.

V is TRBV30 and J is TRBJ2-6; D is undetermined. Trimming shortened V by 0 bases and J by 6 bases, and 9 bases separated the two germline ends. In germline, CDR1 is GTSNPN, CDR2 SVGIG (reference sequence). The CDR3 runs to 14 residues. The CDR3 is CAWSVSTVANVLTF. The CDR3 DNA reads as TGTGCCTGGAGTGTTAGTACTGTGGCCAACGTCCTGACTTTC.

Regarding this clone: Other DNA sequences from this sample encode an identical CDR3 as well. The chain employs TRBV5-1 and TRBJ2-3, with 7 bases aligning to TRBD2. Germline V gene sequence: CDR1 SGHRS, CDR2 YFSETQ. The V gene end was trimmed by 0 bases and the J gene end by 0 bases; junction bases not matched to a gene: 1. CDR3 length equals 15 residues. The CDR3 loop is CASSLGSGSTDTQYF. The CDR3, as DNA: TGCGCCAGCAGCTTGGGTAGCGGGAGCACAGATACGCAGTATTTT.

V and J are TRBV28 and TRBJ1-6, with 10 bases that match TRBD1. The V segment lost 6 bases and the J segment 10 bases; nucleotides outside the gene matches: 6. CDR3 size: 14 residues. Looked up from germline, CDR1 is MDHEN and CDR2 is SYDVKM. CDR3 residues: CASSGTGDRSPLHF. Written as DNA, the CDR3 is TGTGCCAGCAGCGGGACAGGGGATAGATCACCCCTCCACTTT. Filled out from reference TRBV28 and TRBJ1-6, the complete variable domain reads DVKVTQSSRYLVKRTGEKVFLECVQDMDHENMFWYRQDPGLGLRLIYFSYDVKMKEKGDIPEGYSVSREKKERFSLILESASTNQTSMYLCASSGTGDRSPLHFGNGTRLTVT.

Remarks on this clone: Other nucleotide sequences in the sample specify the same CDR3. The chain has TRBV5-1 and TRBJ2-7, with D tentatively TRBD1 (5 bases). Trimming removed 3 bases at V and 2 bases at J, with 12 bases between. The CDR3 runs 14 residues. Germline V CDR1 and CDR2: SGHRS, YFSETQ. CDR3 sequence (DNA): TGCGCCAGCAGCTCCACAGGTGGGGCCTACGAGCAGTACTTC. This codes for CASSSTGGAYEQYF.

CDR3 region: CAWAPHSGGYNEQFF. DNA for the CDR3: TGTGCCTGGGCCCCTCACTCTGGGGGGTACAATGAGCAGTTCTTC. The V call is TRBV30, the J call TRBJ2-1; tentatively, D is TRBD2 (6 bases). CDR1 GTSNPN and CDR2 SVGIG come from the germline V gene (reference sequence). The CDR3 has 15 amino acids. The V gene lost 5 bases and the J gene lost 4 bases, with 18 bases spanning the gap.

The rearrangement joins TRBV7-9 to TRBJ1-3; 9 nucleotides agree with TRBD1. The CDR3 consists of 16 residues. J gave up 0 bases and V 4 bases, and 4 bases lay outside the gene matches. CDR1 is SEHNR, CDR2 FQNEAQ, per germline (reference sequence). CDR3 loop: CASSWGQGSSGNTIYF. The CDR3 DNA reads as TGTGCCAGCAGCTGGGGACAGGGTTCCTCTGGAAACACCATATATTTT.

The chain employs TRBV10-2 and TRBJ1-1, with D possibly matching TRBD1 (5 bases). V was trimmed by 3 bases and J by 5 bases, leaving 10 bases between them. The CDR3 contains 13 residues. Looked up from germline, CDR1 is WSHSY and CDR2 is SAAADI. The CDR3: CASSDEGWTEAFF. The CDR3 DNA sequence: TGCGCCAGCAGTGATGAGGGGTGGACTGAAGCTTTCTTT.

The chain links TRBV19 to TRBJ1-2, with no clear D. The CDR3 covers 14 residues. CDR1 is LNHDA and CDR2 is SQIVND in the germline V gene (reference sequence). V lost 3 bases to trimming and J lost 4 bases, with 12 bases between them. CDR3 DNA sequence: TGTGCCAGTAGTATCGGTTGGACCGGCTATGGCTACACCTTC. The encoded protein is CASSIGWTGYGYTF.

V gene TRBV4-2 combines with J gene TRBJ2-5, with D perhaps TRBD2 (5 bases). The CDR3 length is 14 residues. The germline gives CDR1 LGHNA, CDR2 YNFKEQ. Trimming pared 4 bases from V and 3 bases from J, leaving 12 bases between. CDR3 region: CASSPRTDKETQYF. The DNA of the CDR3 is TGTGCCAGCAGCCCTCGGACTGATAAAGAGACCCAGTACTTC.

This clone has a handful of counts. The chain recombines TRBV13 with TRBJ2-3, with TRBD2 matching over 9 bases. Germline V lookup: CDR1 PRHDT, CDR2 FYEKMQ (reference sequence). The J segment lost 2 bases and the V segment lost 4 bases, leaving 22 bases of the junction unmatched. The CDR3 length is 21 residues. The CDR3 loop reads CASSSASDLAGSSPSTDTQYF. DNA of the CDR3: TGTGCCAGCAGCTCCGCATCGGATCTAGCGGGGAGTTCGCCTTCCACAGATACGCAGTATTTT.

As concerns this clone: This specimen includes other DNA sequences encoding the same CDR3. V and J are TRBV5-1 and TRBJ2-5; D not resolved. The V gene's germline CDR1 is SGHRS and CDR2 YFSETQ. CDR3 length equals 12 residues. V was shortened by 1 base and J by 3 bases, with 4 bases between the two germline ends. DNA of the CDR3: TGCGCCAGCAGCTTGAGGGAAGAGACCCAGTACTTC. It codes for CASSLREETQYF.

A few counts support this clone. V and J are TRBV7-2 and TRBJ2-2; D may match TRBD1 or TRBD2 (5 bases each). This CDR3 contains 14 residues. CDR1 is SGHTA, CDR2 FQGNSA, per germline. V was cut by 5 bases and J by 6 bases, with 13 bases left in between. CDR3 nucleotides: TGTGCCAGCAGCACCCTAGGGACCGCCGGGGAGCTGTTTTTT. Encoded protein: CASSTLGTAGELFF.

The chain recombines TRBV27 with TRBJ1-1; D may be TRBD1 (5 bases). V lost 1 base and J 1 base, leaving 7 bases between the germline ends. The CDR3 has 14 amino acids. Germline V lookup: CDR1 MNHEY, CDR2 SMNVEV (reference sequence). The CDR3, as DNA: TGTGCCAGCAGTTTATATGGGGCGAACACTGAAGCTTTCTTT. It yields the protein CASSLYGANTEAFF.

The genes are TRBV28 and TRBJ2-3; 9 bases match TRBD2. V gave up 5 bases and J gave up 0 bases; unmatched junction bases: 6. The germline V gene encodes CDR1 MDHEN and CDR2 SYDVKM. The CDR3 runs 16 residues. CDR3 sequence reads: CASSLRGGPSTDTQYF. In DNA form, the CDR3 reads TGTGCCAGCAGTCTGCGGGGGGGCCCTAGCACAGATACGCAGTATTTT.